The entry that follows covers one TCR beta chain sequence. The data stem from a study of control samples from healthy donors and cancer patients. Here immunoSEQ multiplex PCR was the method, and the copy in TCRdb shows in-frame clones only, minus some. Among roughly 100,000 clones listed, 80% to 90% were seen once. This CDR3 is 12 amino acids long. V lost 1 base and J 3 bases, leaving 4 bases between the germline ends. Per the germline V gene, CDR1 is SGHDN and CDR2 is FVKESK. The TCR was taken from a man in his 60s with lung cancer. Sequenced input: PBMCs. The J gene is TRBJ2-7, the V gene TRBV14; no clear D gene. CDR3 loop: CASSQGFYEQYF. The CDR3, as DNA: TGTGCCAGCAGCCAAGGGTTCTACGAGCAGTACTTC.